This T cell receptor (beta chain) was found in a study of T cell changes during pregnancy in multiple sclerosis. After removal of 0 bases from V and 1 base from J, the junction contained 2 bases not matched to a gene. The CDR3 extends over 16 amino acids. Looked up from germline, CDR1 is MGHRA and CDR2 is YSYEKL. The data were produced by immunoSEQ multiplex PCR, yet TCRdb's version contains in-frame clones alone and is incomplete. Among about 40,000 clones listed, just over 90% were seen once. The sequence derives from a female donor with multiple sclerosis, enrolled in a pregnancy study. Sequenced here: peripheral blood, sampled before pregnancy. The chain is built from TRBV4-1 and TRBJ2-7; 11 nucleotides agree with TRBD2. The chain's CDR3 is CASSQDGTSGSYEQYF. CDR3 coding DNA: TGCGCCAGCAGCCAAGACGGGACTAGCGGTTCCTACGAGCAGTACTTC.